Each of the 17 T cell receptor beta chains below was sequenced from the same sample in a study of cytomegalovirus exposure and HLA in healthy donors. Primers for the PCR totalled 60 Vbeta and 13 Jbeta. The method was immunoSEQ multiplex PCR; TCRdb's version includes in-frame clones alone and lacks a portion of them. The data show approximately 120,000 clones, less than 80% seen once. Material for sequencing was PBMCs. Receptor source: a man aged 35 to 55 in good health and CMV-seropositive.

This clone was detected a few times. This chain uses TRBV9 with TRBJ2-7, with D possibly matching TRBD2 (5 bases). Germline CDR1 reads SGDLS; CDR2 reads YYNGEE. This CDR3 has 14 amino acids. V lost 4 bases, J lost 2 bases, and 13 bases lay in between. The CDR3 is CASSKEGLAYEQYF. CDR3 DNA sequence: TGTGCCAGCAGCAAAGAGGGATTGGCCTACGAGCAGTACTTC.

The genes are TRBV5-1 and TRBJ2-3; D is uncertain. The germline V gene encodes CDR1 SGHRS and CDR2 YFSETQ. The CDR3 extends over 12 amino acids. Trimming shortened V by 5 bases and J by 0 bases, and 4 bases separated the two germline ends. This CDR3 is CASRASTDTQYF. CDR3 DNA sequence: TGCGCCAGCAGGGCTAGCACAGATACGCAGTATTTT. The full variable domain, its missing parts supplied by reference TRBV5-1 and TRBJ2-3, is KAGVTQTPRYLIKTRGQQVTLSCSPISGHRSVSWYQQTPGQGLQFLFEYFSETQRNKGNFPGRFSGRQFSNSRSEMNVSTLELGDSALYLCASRASTDTQYFGPGTRLTVL.

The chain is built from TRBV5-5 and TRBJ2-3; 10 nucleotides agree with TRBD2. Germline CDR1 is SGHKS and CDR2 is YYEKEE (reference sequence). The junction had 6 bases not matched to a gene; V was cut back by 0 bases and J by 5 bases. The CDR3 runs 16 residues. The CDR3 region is CASSLGAGGPEDTQYF. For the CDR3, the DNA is TGTGCCAGCAGCTTGGGAGCGGGGGGGCCCGAAGATACGCAGTATTTT.

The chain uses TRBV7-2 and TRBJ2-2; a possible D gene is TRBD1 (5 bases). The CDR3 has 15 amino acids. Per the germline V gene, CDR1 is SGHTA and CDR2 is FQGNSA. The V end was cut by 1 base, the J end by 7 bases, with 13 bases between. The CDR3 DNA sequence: TGTGCCAGCAGCTTAGTGTCAGGGCAGGACGGGGAGCTGTTTTTT. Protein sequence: CASSLVSGQDGELFF.

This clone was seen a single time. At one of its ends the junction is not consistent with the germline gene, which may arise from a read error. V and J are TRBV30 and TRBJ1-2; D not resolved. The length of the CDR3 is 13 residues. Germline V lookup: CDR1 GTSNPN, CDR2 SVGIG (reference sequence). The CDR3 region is CAWSVSGGATQRF. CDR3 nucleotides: TGTGCCTGGAGTGTAAGTGGAGGAGCTACACAAAGATTC.

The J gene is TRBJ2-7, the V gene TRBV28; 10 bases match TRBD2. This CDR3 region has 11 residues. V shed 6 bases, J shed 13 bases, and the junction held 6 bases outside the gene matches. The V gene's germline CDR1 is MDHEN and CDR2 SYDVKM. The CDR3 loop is CASRDLAGVYF. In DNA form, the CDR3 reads TGTGCCAGCAGAGACCTAGCGGGAGTCTACTTC.

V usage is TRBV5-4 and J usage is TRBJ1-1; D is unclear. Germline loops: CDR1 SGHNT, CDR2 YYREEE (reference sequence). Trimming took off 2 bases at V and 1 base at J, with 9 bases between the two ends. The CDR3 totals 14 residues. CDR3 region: CASSLGGRNTEAFF. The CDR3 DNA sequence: TGTGCCAGCAGCTTAGGAGGTCGGAACACTGAAGCTTTCTTT. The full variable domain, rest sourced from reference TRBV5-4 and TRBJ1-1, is ETGVTQSPTHLIKTRGQQVTLRCSSQSGHNTVSWYQQALGQGPQFIFQYYREEENGRGNFPPRFSGLQFPNYSSELNVNALELDDSALYLCASSLGGRNTEAFFGQGTRLTVV.

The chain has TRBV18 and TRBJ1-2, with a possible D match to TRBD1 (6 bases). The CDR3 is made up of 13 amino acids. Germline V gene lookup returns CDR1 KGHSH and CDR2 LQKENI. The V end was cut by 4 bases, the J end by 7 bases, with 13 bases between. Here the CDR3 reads CASSLSGTSGYTF. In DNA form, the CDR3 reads TGTGCCAGCTCACTCTCCGGGACATCTGGCTACACCTTC.

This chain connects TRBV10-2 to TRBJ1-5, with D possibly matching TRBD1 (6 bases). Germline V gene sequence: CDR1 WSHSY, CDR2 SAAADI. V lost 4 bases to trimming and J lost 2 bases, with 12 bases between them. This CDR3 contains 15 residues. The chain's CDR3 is CASSGPGARNQPQHF. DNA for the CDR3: TGCGCCAGCAGTGGGCCAGGGGCTCGCAATCAGCCCCAGCATTTT.

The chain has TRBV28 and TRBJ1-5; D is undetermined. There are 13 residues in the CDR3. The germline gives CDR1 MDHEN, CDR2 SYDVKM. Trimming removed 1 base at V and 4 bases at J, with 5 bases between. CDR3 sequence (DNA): TGTGCCAGCAGTTTATCCGGGAATCAGCCCCAGCATTTT. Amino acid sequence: CASSLSGNQPQHF.

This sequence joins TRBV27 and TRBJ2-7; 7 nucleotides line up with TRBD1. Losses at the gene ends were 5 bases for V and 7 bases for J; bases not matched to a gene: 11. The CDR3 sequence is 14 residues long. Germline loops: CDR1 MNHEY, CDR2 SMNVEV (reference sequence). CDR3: CASSLDRALGEQYF. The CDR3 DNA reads TGTGCCAGCAGTCTCGACAGGGCCTTAGGAGAGCAGTACTTC.

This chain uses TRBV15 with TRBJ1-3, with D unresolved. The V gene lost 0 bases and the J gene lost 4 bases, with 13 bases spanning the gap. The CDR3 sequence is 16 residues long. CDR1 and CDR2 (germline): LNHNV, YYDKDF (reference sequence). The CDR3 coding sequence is TGTGCCACCAGCAGAGATCGACCCTCGGGGGGAAACACCATATATTTT. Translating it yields CATSRDRPSGGNTIYF.

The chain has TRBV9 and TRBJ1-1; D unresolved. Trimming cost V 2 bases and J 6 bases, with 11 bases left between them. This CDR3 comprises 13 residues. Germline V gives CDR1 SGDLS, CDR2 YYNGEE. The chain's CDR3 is CASSVDFLSEAFF. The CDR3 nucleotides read TGTGCCAGCAGCGTGGACTTTCTATCTGAAGCTTTCTTT. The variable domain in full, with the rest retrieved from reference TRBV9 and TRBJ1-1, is DSGVTQTPKHLITATGQRVTLRCSPRSGDLSVYWYQQSLDQGLQFLIQYYNGEERAKGNILERFSAQQFPDLHSELNLSSLELGDSALYFCASSVDFLSEAFFGQGTRLTVV.

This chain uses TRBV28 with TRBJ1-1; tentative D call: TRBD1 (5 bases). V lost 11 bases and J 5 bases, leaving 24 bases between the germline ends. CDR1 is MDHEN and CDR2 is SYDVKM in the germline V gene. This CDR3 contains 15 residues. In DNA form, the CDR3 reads TGTGCCGCCTTGGGCGGGGGGTACTTGGGGACTGAAGCTTTCTTT. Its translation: CAALGGGYLGTEAFF.

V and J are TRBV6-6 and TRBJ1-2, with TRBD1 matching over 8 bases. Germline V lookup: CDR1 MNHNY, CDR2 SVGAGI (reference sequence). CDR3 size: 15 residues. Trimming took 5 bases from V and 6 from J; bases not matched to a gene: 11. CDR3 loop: CASSTGGTERHGYTF. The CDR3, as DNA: TGTGCCAGCAGTACAGGGGGGACGGAGAGGCATGGCTACACCTTC.

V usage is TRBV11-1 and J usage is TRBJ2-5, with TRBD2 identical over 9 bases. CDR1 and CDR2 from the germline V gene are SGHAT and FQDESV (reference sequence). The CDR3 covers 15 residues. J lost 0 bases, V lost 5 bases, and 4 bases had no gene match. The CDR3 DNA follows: TGTGCCAGCAGCCCGGCTAGCGGGAACCAAGAGACCCAGTACTTC. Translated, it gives CASSPASGNQETQYF.

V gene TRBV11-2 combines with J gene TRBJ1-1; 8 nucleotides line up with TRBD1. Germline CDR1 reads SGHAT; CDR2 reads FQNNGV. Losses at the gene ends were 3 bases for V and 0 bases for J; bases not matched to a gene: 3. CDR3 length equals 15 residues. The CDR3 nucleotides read TGTGCCAGCAGCTTGACAGGGGCGATGAACACTGAAGCTTTCTTT. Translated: CASSLTGAMNTEAFF.